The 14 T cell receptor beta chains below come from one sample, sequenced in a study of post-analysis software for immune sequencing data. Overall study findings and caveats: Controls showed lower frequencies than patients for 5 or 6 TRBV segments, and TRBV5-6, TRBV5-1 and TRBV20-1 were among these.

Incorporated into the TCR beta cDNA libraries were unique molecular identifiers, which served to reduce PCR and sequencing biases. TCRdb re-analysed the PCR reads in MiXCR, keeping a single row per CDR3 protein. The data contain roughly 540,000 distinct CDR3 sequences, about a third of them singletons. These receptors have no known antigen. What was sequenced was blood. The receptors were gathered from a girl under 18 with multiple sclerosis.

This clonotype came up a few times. CDR3 region: CSVDHLDRGSSEAFF. The CDR3 bases are TGCAGCGTTGACCACCTGGACAGGGGGTCATCTGAAGCTTTCTTT. The chain couples TRBV29-1 to TRBJ1-1, with 10 bases that match TRBD1. The V segment lost 3 bases and the J segment 6 bases; nucleotides outside the gene matches: 10. Germline V gene data show CDR1 as SQVTM and CDR2 as ANQGSEA. The CDR3 runs to 15 residues.

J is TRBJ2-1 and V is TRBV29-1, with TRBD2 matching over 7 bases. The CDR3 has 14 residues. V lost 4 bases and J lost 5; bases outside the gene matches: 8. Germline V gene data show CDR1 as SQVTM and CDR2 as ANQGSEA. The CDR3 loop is CSVGREGRNNEQFF. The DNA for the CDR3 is TGCAGCGTTGGTAGGGAGGGCCGGAACAATGAGCAGTTCTTC.

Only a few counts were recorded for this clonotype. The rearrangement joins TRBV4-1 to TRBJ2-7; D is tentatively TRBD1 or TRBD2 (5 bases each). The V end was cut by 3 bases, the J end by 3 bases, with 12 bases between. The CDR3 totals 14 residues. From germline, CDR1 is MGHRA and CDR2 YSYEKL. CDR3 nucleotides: TGCGCCAGCAGCCATTCTGAGGGGTTCTACGAGCAGTACTTC. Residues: CASSHSEGFYEQYF.

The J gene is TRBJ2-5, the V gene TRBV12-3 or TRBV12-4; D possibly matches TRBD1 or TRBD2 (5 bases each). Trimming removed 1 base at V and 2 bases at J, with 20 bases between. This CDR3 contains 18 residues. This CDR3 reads CASSLGTGAGRTQETQYF. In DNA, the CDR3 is TGTGCCAGCAGTTTAGGTACCGGGGCAGGTCGAACGCAAGAGACCCAGTACTTC.

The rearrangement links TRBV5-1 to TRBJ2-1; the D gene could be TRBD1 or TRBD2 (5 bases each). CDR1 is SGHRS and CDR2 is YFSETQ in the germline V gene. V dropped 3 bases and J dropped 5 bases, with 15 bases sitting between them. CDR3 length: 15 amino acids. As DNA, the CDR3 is TGCGCCAGCAGCTGGGACGGGGCCTACGACAATGAGCAGTTCTTC. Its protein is CASSWDGAYDNEQFF.

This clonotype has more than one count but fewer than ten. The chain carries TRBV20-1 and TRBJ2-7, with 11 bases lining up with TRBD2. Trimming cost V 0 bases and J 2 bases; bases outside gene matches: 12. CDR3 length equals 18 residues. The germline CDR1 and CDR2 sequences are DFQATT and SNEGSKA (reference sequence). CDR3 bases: TGCAGTGCTAGAGATCGGGTACCTAGCGGGGGGTTCCCCTACGAGCAGTACTTC. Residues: CSARDRVPSGGFPYEQYF.

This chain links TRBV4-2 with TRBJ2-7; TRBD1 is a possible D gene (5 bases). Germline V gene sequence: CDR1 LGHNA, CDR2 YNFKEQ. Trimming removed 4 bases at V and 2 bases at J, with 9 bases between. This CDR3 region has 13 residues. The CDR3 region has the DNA TGTGCCAGCAGCCGGACACTCACCTACGAGCAGTACTTC. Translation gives CASSRTLTYEQYF.

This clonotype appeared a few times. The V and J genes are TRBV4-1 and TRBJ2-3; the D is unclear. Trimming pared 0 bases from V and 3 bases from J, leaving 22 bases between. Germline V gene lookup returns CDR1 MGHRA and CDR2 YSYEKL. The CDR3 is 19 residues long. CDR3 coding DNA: TGCGCCAGCAGCCAAGATCCTGTTCCTATCCTAAAACAAACAGATACGCAGTATTTT. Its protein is CASSQDPVPILKQTDTQYF.

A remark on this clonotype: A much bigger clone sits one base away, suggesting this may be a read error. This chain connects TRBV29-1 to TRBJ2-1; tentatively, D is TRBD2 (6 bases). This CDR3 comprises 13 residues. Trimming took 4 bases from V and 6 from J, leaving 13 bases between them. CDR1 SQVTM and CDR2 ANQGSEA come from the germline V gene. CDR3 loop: CSVGYGTPNEQFF. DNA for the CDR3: TGCAGCGTTGGGTACGGGACTCCCAATGAGCAGTTCTTC.

Here the CDR3 reads CASSQEGLAGVKETQYF. In DNA form, the CDR3 reads TGTGCCAGCAGCCAAGAGGGACTAGCGGGGGTGAAAGAGACCCAGTACTTC. The chain recombines TRBV3-1 with TRBJ2-5; 14 positions match TRBD2. The J segment lost 3 bases and the V segment lost 0 bases, leaving 3 bases of the junction unmatched. CDR3 length: 17 amino acids. Germline V gene data show CDR1 as LGHDT and CDR2 as YNNKEL (reference sequence).

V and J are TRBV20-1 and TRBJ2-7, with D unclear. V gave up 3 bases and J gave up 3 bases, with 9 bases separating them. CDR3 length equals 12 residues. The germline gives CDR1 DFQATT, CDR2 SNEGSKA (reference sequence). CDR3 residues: CSASPTVYEQYF. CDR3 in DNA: TGCAGTGCTAGTCCCACAGTCTACGAGCAGTACTTC.

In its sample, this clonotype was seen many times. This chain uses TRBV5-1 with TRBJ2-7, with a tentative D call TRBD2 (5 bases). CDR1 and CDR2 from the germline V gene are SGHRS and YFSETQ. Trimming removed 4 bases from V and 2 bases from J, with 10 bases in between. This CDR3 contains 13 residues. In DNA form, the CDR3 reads TGCGCCAGCAGCCCCCCGGGAACCTACGAGCAGTACTTC. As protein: CASSPPGTYEQYF. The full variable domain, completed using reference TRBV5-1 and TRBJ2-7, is KAGVTQTPRYLIKTRGQQVTLSCSPISGHRSVSWYQQTPGQGLQFLFEYFSETQRNKGNFPGRFSGRQFSNSRSEMNVSTLELGDSALYLCASSPPGTYEQYFGPGTRLTVT.

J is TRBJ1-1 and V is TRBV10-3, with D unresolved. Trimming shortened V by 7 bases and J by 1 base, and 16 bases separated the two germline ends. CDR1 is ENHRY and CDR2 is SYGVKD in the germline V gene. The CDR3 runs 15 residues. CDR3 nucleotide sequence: TGTGCCATCAATCGGGAACCCGCCTGGAACACTGAAGCTTTCTTT. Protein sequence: CAINREPAWNTEAFF.

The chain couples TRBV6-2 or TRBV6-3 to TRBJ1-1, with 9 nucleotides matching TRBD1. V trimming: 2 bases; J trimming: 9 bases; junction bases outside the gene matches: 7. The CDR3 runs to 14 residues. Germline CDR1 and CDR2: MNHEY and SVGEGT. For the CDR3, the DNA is TGTGCCAGCAGTTACACCCCGGGACAGGGTAAAGCTTTCTTT. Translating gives CASSYTPGQGKAFF.